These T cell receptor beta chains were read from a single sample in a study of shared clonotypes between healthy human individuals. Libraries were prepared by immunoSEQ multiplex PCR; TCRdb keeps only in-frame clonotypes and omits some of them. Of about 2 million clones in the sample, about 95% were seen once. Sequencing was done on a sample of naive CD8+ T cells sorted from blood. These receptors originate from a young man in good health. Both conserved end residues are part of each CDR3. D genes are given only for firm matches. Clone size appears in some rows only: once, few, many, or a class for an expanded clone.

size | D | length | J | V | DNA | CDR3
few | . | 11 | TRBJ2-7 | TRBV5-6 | TGTGCCAGCAGTTCTTCCTACGAGCAGTACTTC | CASSSSYEQYF
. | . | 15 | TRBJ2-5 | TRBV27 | TGTGCCAGCAGTCCGATGCAACGGGGAGGAGAGACCCAGTACTTC | CASSPMQRGGETQYF
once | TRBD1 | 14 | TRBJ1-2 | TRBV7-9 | TGTGCCAGCAGCTCCCAGCAAGGGGGCAGGGCCTACACCTTC | CASSSQQGGRAYTF
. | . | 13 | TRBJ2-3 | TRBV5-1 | TGCGCCAGCAGCTTGGTATCCATAGATACGCAGTATTTT | CASSLVSIDTQYF
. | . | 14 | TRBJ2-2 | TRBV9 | TGTGCCAGCAGCGTAGGCTGGAACACCGGGGAGCTGTTTTTT | CASSVGWNTGELFF
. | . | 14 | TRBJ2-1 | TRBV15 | TGTGCCACCAGCGGGAGCCTCTCCTACAATGAGCAGTTCTTC | CATSGSLSYNEQFF
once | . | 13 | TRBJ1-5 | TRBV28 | TGTGCCAGCAGTTTATTCGACAATCAGCCCCAGCATTTT | CASSLFDNQPQHF
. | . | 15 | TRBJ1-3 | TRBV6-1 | TGTGCCAGCAGTGAGGACATTAGCTCTGGAAACACCATATATTTT | CASSEDISSGNTIYF
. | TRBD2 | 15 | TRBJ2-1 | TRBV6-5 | TGTGCCAGCAGTTCCTCTAGCGGGGGGCCGGGTGAGCAGTTCTTC | CASSSSSGGPGEQFF
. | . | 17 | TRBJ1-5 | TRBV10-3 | TGTGCCATCAGTGAGTCGATGGTTCTAGGTAGCAATCAGCCCCAGCATTTT | CAISESMVLGSNQPQHF
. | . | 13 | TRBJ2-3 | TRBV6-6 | TGTGCCAGCAGTTACTCAGACCGAGATACGCAGTATTTT | CASSYSDRDTQYF
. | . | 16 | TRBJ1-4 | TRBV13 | TGTGCCAGCAGCTTAAAACAGCTTGCAACTAATGAAAAACTGTTTTTT | CASSLKQLATNEKLFF
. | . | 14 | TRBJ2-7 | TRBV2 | TGTGCCAGCAGTGAAGCCAACAGGGTTTACGAGCAGTACTTC | CASSEANRVYEQYF
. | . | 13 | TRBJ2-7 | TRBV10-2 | TGCGCCAGCAGTGAGTCAGGTCCCTACGAGCAGTACTTC | CASSESGPYEQYF
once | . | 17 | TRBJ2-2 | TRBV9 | TGTGCCAGCAGCGCAAGGGGAGGGACAGAATACACCGGGGAGCTGTTTTTT | CASSARGGTEYTGELFF
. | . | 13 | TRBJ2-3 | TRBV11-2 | TGTGCCAGCAGACAACTTAGCACAGATACGCAGTATTTT | CASRQLSTDTQYF
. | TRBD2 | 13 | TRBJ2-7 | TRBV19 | TGTGCCAGTAGCCTAACTAGCGTCTACGAGCAGTACTTC | CASSLTSVYEQYF
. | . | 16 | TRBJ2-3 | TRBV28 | TGTGCCAGCAGTTTCCGCCCGGACGAAAGCACAGATACGCAGTATTTT | CASSFRPDESTDTQYF
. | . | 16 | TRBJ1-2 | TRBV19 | TGTGCCAGTAGTATTGGGGCCTCCCCTATCTTCTATGGCTACACCTTC | CASSIGASPIFYGYTF
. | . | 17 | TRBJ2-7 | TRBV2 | TGTGCCAGCAGTGAAGGGGGGAGAGGGACGGTCCTCTACGAGCAGTACTTC | CASSEGGRGTVLYEQYF
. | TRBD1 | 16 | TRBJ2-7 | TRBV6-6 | TGTGCCAGCAGTACCACCCGACAGGGAGCCTACTACGAGCAGTACTTC | CASSTTRQGAYYEQYF
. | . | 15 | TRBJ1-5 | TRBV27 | TGTGCCAGCAGTTCCACAGGGAGCGGCAATCAGCCCCAGCATTTT | CASSSTGSGNQPQHF
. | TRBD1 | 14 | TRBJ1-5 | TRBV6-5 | TGTGCCAGCACTGCGGGACAGCCCAATCAGCCCCAGCATTTT | CASTAGQPNQPQHF
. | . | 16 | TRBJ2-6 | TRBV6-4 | TGTGCCAGCAGTGACCCGATAGGGTCCGGGGCCAACGTCCTGACTTTC | CASSDPIGSGANVLTF
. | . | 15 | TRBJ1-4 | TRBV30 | TGTGCCTGGAGCGTTCTTTCAGAAGGGGGTGAAAAACTGTTTTTT | CAWSVLSEGGEKLFF
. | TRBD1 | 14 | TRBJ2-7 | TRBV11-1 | TGTGCCAGCAGCCGAGGGACAGGAGCCTACGAGCAGTACTTC | CASSRGTGAYEQYF
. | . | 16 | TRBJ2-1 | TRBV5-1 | TGCGCCAGCAGCTTGGAGTGGAGCGGGCCATACAATGAGCAGTTCTTC | CASSLEWSGPYNEQFF
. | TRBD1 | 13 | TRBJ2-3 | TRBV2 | TGTGCCGGGACAGGGGGAAACACAGATACGCAGTATTTT | CAGTGGNTDTQYF
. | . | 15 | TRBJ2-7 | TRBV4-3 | TGCGCCAGCAGTCCCGGGACGGGGCTAGCTGGGGAGCAGTACTTC | CASSPGTGLAGEQYF
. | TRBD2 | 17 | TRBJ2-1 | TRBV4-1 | TGCGCCAGCAGCCAAGATCGGGTTAGCGGGTTATACAATGAGCAGTTCTTC | CASSQDRVSGLYNEQFF
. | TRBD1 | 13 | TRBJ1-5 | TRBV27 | TGTGCCAGCAGGCGGGACCGGGACAGGGTTTGGTATTTT | CASRRDRDRVWYF
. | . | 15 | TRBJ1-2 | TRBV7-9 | TGTGCCAGCACCAGAGGGTCCGATAGATCTTATGGCTACACCTTC | CASTRGSDRSYGYTF
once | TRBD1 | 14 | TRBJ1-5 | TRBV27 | TGTGCCAGCAGCATCGGACAGGACAATCAGCCCCAGCATTTT | CASSIGQDNQPQHF
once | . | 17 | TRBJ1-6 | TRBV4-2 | TGTGCCAGCAGCCAAGGGGGCGAAATCTCCTATAATTCACCCCTCCACTTT | CASSQGGEISYNSPLHF
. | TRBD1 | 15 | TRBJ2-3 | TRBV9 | TGTGCCAGCAGCGTGACAGGGTATATCACAGATACGCAGTATTTT | CASSVTGYITDTQYF
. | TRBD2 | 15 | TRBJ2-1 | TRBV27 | TGTGCCAGCATCCCCGGGACTAGCGGATACAATGAGCAGTTCTTC | CASIPGTSGYNEQFF
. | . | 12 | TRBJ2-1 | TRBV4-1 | TGCGCCAGCAGCCCCGAACCTAGGGAGCAGTTCTTC | CASSPEPREQFF
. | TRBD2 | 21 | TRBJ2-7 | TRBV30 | TGTGCCTGGAGTGTACTAATTAAGACCGGGACTAGCGGGAGGCCACACTACGAGCAGTACTTC | CAWSVLIKTGTSGRPHYEQYF
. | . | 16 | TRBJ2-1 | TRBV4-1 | TGCGCCAGCAGCCCCCAAACCTTGACAACCTACAATGAGCAGTTCTTC | CASSPQTLTTYNEQFF
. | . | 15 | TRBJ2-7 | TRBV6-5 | TGTGCCAGCAGTTTGGCCCGGGACGGCGGCTACGAGCAGTACTTC | CASSLARDGGYEQYF
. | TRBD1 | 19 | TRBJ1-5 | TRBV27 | TGTGCCAGCAGTCCGACATCCGGGACAGGGTCCTATAGCAATCAGCCCCAGCATTTT | CASSPTSGTGSYSNQPQHF
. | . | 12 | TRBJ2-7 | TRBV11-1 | TGTGCCAGCAGCTTAGACACCTACGAGCAGTACTTC | CASSLDTYEQYF
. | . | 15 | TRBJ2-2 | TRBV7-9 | TGTGCCAGCAGCTTAGTTCAGGGGAGGACCGGGGAGCTGTTTTTT | CASSLVQGRTGELFF
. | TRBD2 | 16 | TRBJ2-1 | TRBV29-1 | TGCAGCGTTGTGAGTAGCGGGGGGGCATCCTACAATGAGCAGTTCTTC | CSVVSSGGASYNEQFF
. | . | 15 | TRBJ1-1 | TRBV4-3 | TGCGCCAGCAGCCAAGATGGGGGGAAAGGAACTGAAGCTTTCTTT | CASSQDGGKGTEAFF
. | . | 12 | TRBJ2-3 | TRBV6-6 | TGTGCCAGCAGTTCTTGGGCAGATACGCAGTATTTT | CASSSWADTQYF
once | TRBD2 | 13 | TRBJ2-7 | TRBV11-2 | TGTGCCAGCAGCTTAGATCCCCTAGCGGGGCAGTACTTC | CASSLDPLAGQYF
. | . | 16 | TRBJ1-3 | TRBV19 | TGTGCCAGTTCTTTTTTGGGGGGCGCTTCAGGAAACACCATATATTTT | CASSFLGGASGNTIYF
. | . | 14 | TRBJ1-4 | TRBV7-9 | TGTGCCAGCAGCTTTGAGGGCGGGGGAGAAAAACTGTTTTTT | CASSFEGGGEKLFF
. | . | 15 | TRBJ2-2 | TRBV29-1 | TGCAGCGTTGTAGACGCAGGGTACCGTAGCGGGGAGCTGTTTTTT | CSVVDAGYRSGELFF
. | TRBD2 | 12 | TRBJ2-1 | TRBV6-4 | TGTGCCAGCACTAGCGGGAGCGGTGAGCAGTTCTTC | CASTSGSGEQFF
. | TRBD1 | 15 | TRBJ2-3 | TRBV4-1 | TGCGCCAGCAGCCAAGGTAGGGGGCTGGTAGATACGCAGTATTTT | CASSQGRGLVDTQYF
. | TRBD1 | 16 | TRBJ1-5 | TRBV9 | TGTGCCAGCAGCGTAGCTCGGGGACAGGGGGGTCAGCCCCAGCATTTT | CASSVARGQGGQPQHF
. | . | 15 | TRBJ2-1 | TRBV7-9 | TGTGCCAGCAGCTCACCCAGTAACTCCTACAATGAGCAGTTCTTC | CASSSPSNSYNEQFF